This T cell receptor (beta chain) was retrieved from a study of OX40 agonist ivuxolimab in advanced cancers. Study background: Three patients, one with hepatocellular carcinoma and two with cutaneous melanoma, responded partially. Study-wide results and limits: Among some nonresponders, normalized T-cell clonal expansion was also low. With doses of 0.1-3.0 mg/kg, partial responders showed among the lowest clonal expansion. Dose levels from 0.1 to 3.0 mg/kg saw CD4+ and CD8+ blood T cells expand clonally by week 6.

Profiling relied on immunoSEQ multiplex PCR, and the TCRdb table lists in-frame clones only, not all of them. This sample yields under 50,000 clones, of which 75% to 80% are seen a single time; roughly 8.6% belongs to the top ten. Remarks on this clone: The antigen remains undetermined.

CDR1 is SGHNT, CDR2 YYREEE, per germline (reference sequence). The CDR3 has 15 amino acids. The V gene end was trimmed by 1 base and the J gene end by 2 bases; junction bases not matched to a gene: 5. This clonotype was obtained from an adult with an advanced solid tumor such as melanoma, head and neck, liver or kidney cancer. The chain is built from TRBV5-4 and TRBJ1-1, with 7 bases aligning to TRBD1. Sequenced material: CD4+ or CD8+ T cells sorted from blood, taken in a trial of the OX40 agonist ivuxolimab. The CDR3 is CASSLTSGGNTEAFF. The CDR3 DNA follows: TGTGCCAGCAGCTTGACTTCAGGGGGAAACACTGAAGCTTTCTTT.